This TCR beta chain was observed in a study of T cells after yellow fever vaccination. About the research overall: Fractions containing few cells were prepared with SMART-Seq v4 Ultra Low Input. Broader study findings: The secondary response peaked faster, at day 5 versus 15, but was weaker. A large majority of primary-vaccination clones showed up again after the booster (about 97% CD4, 88% CD8).

Turning to this clonotype: Antigen specificity is unknown.

V was clipped by 2 bases and J by 4 bases, with 13 bases between them. Looked up from germline, CDR1 is SGHTA and CDR2 is FQGNSA. This CDR3 contains 15 residues. From the 5' RACE reads, TCRdb called clonotypes with MiXCR, one entry per CDR3 protein. The sample holds approximately 510,000 distinct CDR3 sequences, just over 20% seen once. This chain connects TRBV7-2 to TRBJ2-3; D perhaps matches TRBD2 (5 bases). The origin of this receptor is a man aged 18 to 30 who received the YFV17D yellow fever vaccine. The source was PBMCs, collected more than 20 days after the first yellow fever vaccination. The CDR3 DNA sequence: TGTGCCAGCAGCTTAAGGAGGTCGCGTCCAGATACGCAGTATTTT. It encodes CASSLRRSRPDTQYF.